The sample holds a few counts of the clone carrying this T cell receptor (beta chain). This sample stems from a study of early T cells in non-severe SARS-CoV-2 infection. TCRdb used MiXCR to reprocess the 5' RACE reads, holding one entry per CDR3 protein. The data show tens of thousands of distinct CDR3 sequences, around 14% seen once. This CDR3 is built from 15 residues. V gave up 2 bases and J gave up 0 bases, with 10 bases separating them. In germline, CDR1 is MGHDK, CDR2 SYGVNS. The source material was whole blood. This sequence originates from an adult who was a healthcare worker with PCR-confirmed SARS-CoV-2 infection or an uninfected control (not recorded which). The chain recombines TRBV25-1 with TRBJ1-1, with D tentatively TRBD1 (6 bases). In DNA form, the CDR3 reads TGTGCCAGCAGTGAAGCAGGGGCTATGAACACTGAAGCTTTCTTT. This encodes CASSEAGAMNTEAFF.